This section outlines one TCR beta chain sequence together with its context. What it binds is unknown. This entry comes from a study of brain metastases from non-small cell lung cancer. Clones were sequenced by immunoSEQ multiplex PCR, and TCRdb holds only the in-frame ones, with some missing. The sample carries 15,000 or so clones, over 80% recorded once. The study, taken as a whole, reports: TCR repertoires overlapped largely between brain metastases and matched primaries. In 64% of brain metastases, T-cell clones were expanded compared with matched primary tumors. Compared with primary tumors, brain metastases showed less T-cell infiltration.

Germline trimming cut 1 base from V and 6 bases from J; bases unmatched to any gene: 7. The CDR3 is 16 amino acids. Germline CDR1 SGHNT, CDR2 YYREEE (reference sequence). The source is a donor at least 40 years old with non-small cell lung cancer. Sequencing was carried out using primary lung tumor tissue. The chain is built from TRBV5-4 and TRBJ2-2, with 9 bases matching TRBD1. The chain's CDR3 is CASSLRDRVEAGELFF. CDR3 DNA sequence: TGTGCCAGCAGCTTGCGGGACAGGGTTGAGGCCGGGGAGCTGTTTTTT.